This T cell receptor (beta chain) derives from a study of Ad26.COV2.S vaccination and SARS-CoV-2 variants. Study details: Intramuscularly, Ad26.COV2.S was given either once or twice, 56 days apart.

Treatment given: roughly 18 received Ad26.COV2.S at low or high dose, single or two shots; a few received placebo; per-sample allocation not given. It was on day 63 after the first vaccine or placebo injection that samples were taken. Germline CDR1 reads SGDLS; CDR2 reads YYNGEE. Between the trimmed V and J ends, which lost 4 bases and 0 bases, there was a span of 3 bases. CDR3 length equals 12 residues. The assay was immunoSEQ multiplex PCR, and TCRdb's table has in-frame clones only and misses some. The data show about 330,000 clones, about 90% seen once. This sequence originates from a person between 18 and 60 years old who received the Ad26.COV2.S COVID-19 vaccine or a placebo. Sequencing was performed on peripheral blood, taken in a trial of Ad26.COV2.S vaccine versus placebo. The genes are TRBV9 and TRBJ2-3; no firm D call. The CDR3 here is CASSMSTDTQYF. In nucleotides, the CDR3 is TGTGCCAGCAGCATGAGCACAGATACGCAGTATTTT.